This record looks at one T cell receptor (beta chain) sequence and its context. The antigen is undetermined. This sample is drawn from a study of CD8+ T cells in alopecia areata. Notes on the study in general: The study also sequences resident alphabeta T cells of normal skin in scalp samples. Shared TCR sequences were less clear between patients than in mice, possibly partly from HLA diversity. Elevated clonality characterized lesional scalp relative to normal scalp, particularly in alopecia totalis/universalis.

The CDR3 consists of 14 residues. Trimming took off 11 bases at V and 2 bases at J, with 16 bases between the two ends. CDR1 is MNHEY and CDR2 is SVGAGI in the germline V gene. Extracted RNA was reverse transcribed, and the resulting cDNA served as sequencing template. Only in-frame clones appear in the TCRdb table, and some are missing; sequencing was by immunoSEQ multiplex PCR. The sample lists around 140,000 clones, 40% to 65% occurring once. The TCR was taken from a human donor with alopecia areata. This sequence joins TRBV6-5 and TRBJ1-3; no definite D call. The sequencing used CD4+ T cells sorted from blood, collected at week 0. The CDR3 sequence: CAARPRPTGNTIYF. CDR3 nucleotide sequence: TGTGCCGCCAGACCGAGGCCCACTGGAAACACCATATATTTT.